These T cell receptor beta chains were read from a single sample in a study of T cells in Graves' hyperthyroidism and ophthalmopathy. TCRdb processed the multiplex PCR reads anew with MiXCR; each CDR3 protein has one entry. The sample lists about 760,000 distinct CDR3 sequences, roughly 32% occurring once. The sample consisted of blood. These TCRs come from a woman aged 35 to 49 with Graves' hyperthyroidism. Both conserved end residues are part of each CDR3. Fields, in order: J gene, D gene, V gene, clone size, CDR3 length, CDR3 protein, CDR3 DNA. The D gene is left open where the match is weak. Clone sizes are given selectively: once, few, many, or a class where the clone is expanded.

j_gene: TRBJ1-2; d_gene: TRBD1; v_gene: TRBV25-1; abundance: NA; len: 12; CDR3aa: CASSGDRGGYTF; CDR3nt: TGTGCCAGCAGTGGGGACAGGGGTGGCTACACCTTC
j_gene: TRBJ1-5; d_gene: NA; v_gene: TRBV20-1; abundance: many; len: 13; CDR3aa: CSARTFPYQPQHF; CDR3nt: TGCAGTGCGAGGACATTCCCATATCAGCCCCAGCATTTT
j_gene: TRBJ1-1; d_gene: NA; v_gene: TRBV7-9; abundance: few; len: 12; CDR3aa: CASSRMRAEAFF; CDR3nt: TGTGCCAGCAGCCGAATGAGGGCAGAAGCTTTCTTT
j_gene: TRBJ2-6; d_gene: NA; v_gene: TRBV7-2; abundance: NA; len: 11; CDR3aa: CATTGANVLTF; CDR3nt: TGTGCCACCACTGGGGCCAACGTCCTGACTTTC
j_gene: TRBJ1-5; d_gene: NA; v_gene: TRBV5-4; abundance: few; len: 16; CDR3aa: CASSIVFGEFNQPQHF; CDR3nt: TGTGCCAGTAGTATAGTATTCGGAGAGTTCAATCAGCCCCAGCATTTT
j_gene: TRBJ2-7; d_gene: TRBD2; v_gene: TRBV7-9; abundance: many; len: 16; CDR3aa: CASSLGPSGRSYEQYF; CDR3nt: TGTGCCAGCAGCTTAGGCCCTAGCGGGAGATCCTACGAGCAGTACTTC
j_gene: TRBJ1-4; d_gene: NA; v_gene: TRBV29-1; abundance: few; len: 13; CDR3aa: CSVLQGANEKLFF; CDR3nt: TGCAGCGTCCTACAGGGCGCTAATGAAAAACTGTTTTTT
j_gene: TRBJ1-4; d_gene: NA; v_gene: TRBV5-1; abundance: few; len: 15; CDR3aa: CASSPETVANEKLFF; CDR3nt: TGTGCCAGCAGTCCCGAGACGGTAGCTAATGAAAAACTGTTTTTT
j_gene: TRBJ1-1; d_gene: NA; v_gene: TRBV11-1; abundance: NA; len: 15; CDR3aa: CASSPRQYMNTEAFF; CDR3nt: TGTGCCAGCAGCCCCAGACAGTACATGAACACTGAAGCTTTCTTT
j_gene: TRBJ1-1; d_gene: NA; v_gene: TRBV6-5; abundance: NA; len: 15; CDR3aa: CASSYYGNLNTEAFF; CDR3nt: TGTGCCAGCAGTTACTACGGCAACTTGAACACTGAAGCTTTCTTT
j_gene: TRBJ2-5; d_gene: NA; v_gene: TRBV6-2/TRBV6-3; abundance: NA; len: 13; CDR3aa: CASGRLDGETQYF; CDR3nt: TGTGCCAGCGGCCGACTAGATGGAGAGACCCAGTACTTC
j_gene: TRBJ1-2; d_gene: NA; v_gene: TRBV6-5; abundance: few; len: 15; CDR3aa: CASSLREGTTYGYTF; CDR3nt: TGTGCCAGCAGTCTACGAGAGGGTACCACCTATGGCTACACCTTC
j_gene: TRBJ1-1; d_gene: NA; v_gene: TRBV5-1; abundance: NA; len: 13; CDR3aa: CASSESWLSSAFF; CDR3nt: TGCGCCAGCAGCGAGAGCTGGCTCTCGTCTGCTTTCTTT
j_gene: TRBJ2-7; d_gene: NA; v_gene: TRBV24-1; abundance: many; len: 12; CDR3aa: CATARQGDEQYF; CDR3nt: TGTGCCACCGCCCGCCAAGGTGACGAGCAGTACTTC
j_gene: TRBJ1-3; d_gene: TRBD1; v_gene: TRBV5-6; abundance: many; len: 15; CDR3aa: CASSWDRGSGNTIYF; CDR3nt: TGTGCCAGCAGTTGGGACAGAGGCTCTGGAAACACCATATATTTT
j_gene: TRBJ1-1; d_gene: TRBD1; v_gene: TRBV20-1; abundance: NA; len: 14; CDR3aa: CSARRTGGNTEAFF; CDR3nt: TGCAGTGCTAGAAGGACAGGGGGAAACACTGAAGCTTTCTTT
j_gene: TRBJ2-2; d_gene: TRBD2; v_gene: TRBV7-9; abundance: few; len: 17; CDR3aa: CASSSRRLAGGPGELFF; CDR3nt: TGTGCCAGCAGCTCCCGGCGACTAGCGGGAGGGCCTGGGGAGCTGTTTTTT
j_gene: TRBJ1-5; d_gene: NA; v_gene: TRBV25-1; abundance: many; len: 14; CDR3aa: CASSEPTDLRPQHF; CDR3nt: TGTGCCAGCAGTGAACCCACGGACCTACGGCCCCAGCATTTT
j_gene: TRBJ1-1; d_gene: NA; v_gene: TRBV29-1; abundance: few; len: 13; CDR3aa: CSVNPRRDTEAFF; CDR3nt: TGCAGCGTCAACCCCAGGCGGGACACTGAAGCTTTCTTT
j_gene: TRBJ2-7; d_gene: NA; v_gene: TRBV7-9; abundance: many; len: 13; CDR3aa: CASRPGSVYEQYF; CDR3nt: TGTGCCAGCAGACCCGGGTCCGTTTACGAGCAGTACTTC
j_gene: TRBJ1-4; d_gene: TRBD1; v_gene: TRBV10-3; abundance: NA; len: 14; CDR3aa: CASSSRDSNEKLFF; CDR3nt: TGTGCCAGCAGTTCCCGGGACAGTAATGAAAAACTGTTTTTT
j_gene: TRBJ2-7; d_gene: TRBD2; v_gene: TRBV20-1; abundance: once; len: 17; CDR3aa: CSARYFWGSGEIYEQYF; CDR3nt: TGCAGTGCTAGATACTTCTGGGGCAGCGGGGAGATCTACGAGCAGTACTTC